The sequence of this TCR beta chain was determined in a study of T cell repertoires in cytomegalovirus infection. TCRdb ran MiXCR on the reads and lists one entry per CDR3 protein. The sample records fewer than 950,000 distinct CDR3 sequences, roughly 33% being singletons. As regards this clonotype: Its target is not known.

CDR3 length: 12 amino acids. Trimming removed 5 bases at V and 6 bases at J, with 13 bases between. Germline assignment: CDR1 DFQATT and CDR2 SNEGSKA (reference sequence). This chain uses TRBV20-1 with TRBJ1-2; the D gene is possibly TRBD1 (6 bases). This TCR came from a human donor in good health (CMV status not recorded). Some clones in this sample may be carry-over from other donors' samples. The sequencing used cultured CD8+ T cells from PBMCs, collected from culture after CMV antigen stimulation. The CDR3 protein is CSAPIRGDGYTF. DNA of the CDR3: TGCAGTGCTCCAATAAGGGGGGATGGCTACACCTTC.